These 10 T cell receptor beta chains share one sample of origin, sequenced in a study of beta chain features in type 1 diabetes. What was sequenced were expressed TCRB transcripts, since all of the isolated RNA had been reverse transcribed. Libraries were prepared by immunoSEQ multiplex PCR; TCRdb keeps only in-frame clonotypes and omits some of them. The table includes 200,000 to 250,000 clones, roughly an eighth detected once. Sequencing was performed on naive CD4+ T cells from blood. These receptors were obtained from a woman in her thirties or forties in good health.

Only one count was recorded for this clone. The chain carries TRBV5-1 and TRBJ2-5; a weak D match, TRBD2 (5 bases). The CDR3 has 14 amino acids. Trimming pared 4 bases from V and 5 bases from J, leaving 15 bases between. Germline CDR1 and CDR2: SGHRS and YFSETQ. CDR3 DNA: TGCGCCAGCAGCCCCGGGGAATTTCGGGAGACCCAGTACTTC. This gives the protein CASSPGEFRETQYF.

A few counts support this clone. This rearrangement joins TRBV10-2 to TRBJ1-1; D unresolved. Germline V lookup: CDR1 WSHSY, CDR2 SAAADI. Trimming took off 6 bases at V and 1 base at J, with 9 bases between the two ends. CDR3 size: 13 residues. The CDR3 DNA reads as TGCGCCAGCAGCTCGACATCGAACACTGAAGCTTTCTTT. It specifies CASSSTSNTEAFF.

This chain uses TRBV7-9 with TRBJ1-1, with D unresolved. Germline V gives CDR1 SEHNR, CDR2 FQNEAQ (reference sequence). The length of the CDR3 is 14 residues. V shed 4 bases and J shed 6 bases, with 15 bases lying between them. This chain's CDR3 is CASSSWTGRPEAFF. In DNA, the CDR3 is TGTGCCAGCAGCTCTTGGACTGGGCGGCCTGAAGCTTTCTTT.

A few counts support this clone. The J gene is TRBJ1-1, the V gene TRBV13, with TRBD1 matching over 7 bases. Germline lookup yields CDR1 PRHDT and CDR2 FYEKMQ (reference sequence). There are 14 residues in the CDR3. The J segment lost 0 bases and the V segment lost 4 bases, leaving 2 bases of the junction unmatched. The CDR3 bases are TGTGCCAGCAGCTGGGGACAGATGAACACTGAAGCTTTCTTT. The encoded protein is CASSWGQMNTEAFF. Filled out from reference TRBV13 and TRBJ1-1, the complete variable domain reads AAGVIQSPRHLIKEKRETATLKCYPIPRHDTVYWYQQGPGQDPQFLISFYEKMQSDKGSIPDRFSAQQFSDYHSELNMSSLELGDSALYFCASSWGQMNTEAFFGQGTRLTVV.

The rearrangement links TRBV6-5 to TRBJ2-2, with D possibly TRBD2 on 5 matching bases. V was pared by 5 bases and J by 5 bases, with 15 bases between. The germline V gene has CDR1 MNHEY and CDR2 SVGAGI. The CDR3 is 15 residues long. DNA of the CDR3: TGTGCCAGCAGTCGCAGTCCAGGCGGGACCGGGGAGCTGTTTTTT. Translating it yields CASSRSPGGTGELFF.

The chain combines TRBV10-3 with TRBJ2-3; 7 bases agree with TRBD1. CDR3 size: 15 residues. The V gene end was trimmed by 6 bases and the J gene end by 2 bases; junction bases not matched to a gene: 8. Germline CDR1 is ENHRY and CDR2 is SYGVKD. The CDR3, as DNA: TGTGCCATCAGAGGAACAGGGGCCGACACAGATACGCAGTATTTT. Translation gives CAIRGTGADTDTQYF.

The chain has TRBV5-1 and TRBJ2-2, with a weak D call TRBD1 (6 bases). Per germline, CDR1 SGHRS and CDR2 YFSETQ. CDR3 length: 17 amino acids. V lost 2 bases, J lost 6 bases, and 20 bases lay in between. CDR3 nucleotides: TGCGCCAGCAGCTTCAGGGGCCTCGTTGCAGGCGCCGGGGAGCTGTTTTTT. This translates into CASSFRGLVAGAGELFF.

This clone was detected only a few times. This chain connects TRBV5-1 to TRBJ1-1; D perhaps matches TRBD1 (6 bases). Trimming shortened V by 7 bases and J by 1 base, and 14 bases separated the two germline ends. The CDR3 runs to 14 residues. From germline, CDR1 is SGHRS and CDR2 YFSETQ. The CDR3 is CASSADRPNTEAFF. The CDR3 nucleotides read TGCGCCAGCTCGGCCGACAGGCCGAACACTGAAGCTTTCTTT.

The V and J genes are TRBV4-2 and TRBJ1-1; the D is unclear. CDR3 size: 16 residues. Germline V gene data show CDR1 as LGHNA and CDR2 as YNFKEQ. The ends were cut back, 4 bases at V and 1 base at J, with 16 bases in the middle. The CDR3 here is CASSPTPATANTEAFF. The CDR3 DNA reads as TGTGCCAGCAGCCCCACTCCAGCGACGGCGAACACTGAAGCTTTCTTT.

The V gene is TRBV14, the J gene TRBJ1-2; a weak D match, TRBD1 (6 bases). Looked up from germline, CDR1 is SGHDN and CDR2 is FVKESK. V was clipped by 2 bases and J by 2 bases, with 6 bases between them. This CDR3 comprises 13 residues. As DNA, the CDR3 is TGTGCCAGCAGCCAACAGGGGAACTATGGCTACACCTTC. The encoded protein is CASSQQGNYGYTF. Full variable domain (missing parts from reference TRBV14 and TRBJ1-2): EAGVTQFPSHSVIEKGQTVTLRCDPISGHDNLYWYRRVMGKEIKFLLHFVKESKQDESGMPNNRFLAERTGGTYSTLKVQPAELEDSGVYFCASSQQGNYGYTFGSGTRLTVV.